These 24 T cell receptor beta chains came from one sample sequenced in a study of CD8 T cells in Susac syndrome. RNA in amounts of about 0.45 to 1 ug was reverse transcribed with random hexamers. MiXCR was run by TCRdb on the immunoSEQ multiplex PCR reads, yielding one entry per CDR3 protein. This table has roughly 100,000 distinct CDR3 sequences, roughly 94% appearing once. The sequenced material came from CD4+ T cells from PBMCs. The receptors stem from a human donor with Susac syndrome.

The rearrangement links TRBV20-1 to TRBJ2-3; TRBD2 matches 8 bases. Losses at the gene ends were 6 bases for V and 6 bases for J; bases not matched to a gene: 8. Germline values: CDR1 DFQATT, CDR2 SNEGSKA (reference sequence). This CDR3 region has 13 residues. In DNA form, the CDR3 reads TGCAGTGCGAAGGCCGGGGGGGCGGATACGCAGTATTTT. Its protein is CSAKAGGADTQYF.

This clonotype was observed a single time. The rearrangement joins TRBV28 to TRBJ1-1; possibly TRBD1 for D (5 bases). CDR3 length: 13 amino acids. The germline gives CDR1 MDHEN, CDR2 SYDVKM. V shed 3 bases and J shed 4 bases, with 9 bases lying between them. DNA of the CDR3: TGTGCCAGCAGTTTGCCAGGGACCACTGAAGCTTTCTTT. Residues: CASSLPGTTEAFF.

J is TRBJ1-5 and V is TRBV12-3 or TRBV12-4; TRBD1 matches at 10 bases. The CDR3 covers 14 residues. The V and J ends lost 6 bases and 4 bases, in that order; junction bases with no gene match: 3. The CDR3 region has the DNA TGTGCCAGCAGCCGACAGGGGGCGAATCAGCCCCAGCATTTT. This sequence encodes CASSRQGANQPQHF.

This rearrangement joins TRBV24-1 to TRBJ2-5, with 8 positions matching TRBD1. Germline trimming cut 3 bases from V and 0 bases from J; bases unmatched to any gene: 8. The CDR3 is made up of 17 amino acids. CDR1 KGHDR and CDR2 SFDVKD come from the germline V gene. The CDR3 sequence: CATSDPGDRPYQETQYF. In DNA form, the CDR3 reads TGTGCCACCAGTGATCCCGGGGACAGGCCGTACCAAGAGACCCAGTACTTC.

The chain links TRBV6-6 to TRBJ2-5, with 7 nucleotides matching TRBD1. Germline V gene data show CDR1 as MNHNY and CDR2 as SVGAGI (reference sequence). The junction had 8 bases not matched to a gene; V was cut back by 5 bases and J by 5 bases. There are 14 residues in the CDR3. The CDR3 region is CASSPGTARETQYF. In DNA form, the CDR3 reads TGTGCCAGCAGTCCGGGGACAGCCCGTGAGACCCAGTACTTC.

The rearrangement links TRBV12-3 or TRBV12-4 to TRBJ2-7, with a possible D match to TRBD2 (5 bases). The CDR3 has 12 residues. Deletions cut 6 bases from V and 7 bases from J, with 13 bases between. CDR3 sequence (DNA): TGTGCCAGCAGCCTGGTGGGGAGAGAGCAGTACTTC. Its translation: CASSLVGREQYF.

In DNA, the CDR3 is TGTGCCACCAGCAGAGCCCAACGGGGGGGCCGTGGTGGCACAGATACGCAGTATTTT. Translating it yields CATSRAQRGGRGGTDTQYF. The V call is TRBV15, the J call TRBJ2-3, with 8 bases aligning to TRBD2. The CDR3 runs to 19 residues. Trimming cost V 1 base and J 1 base; bases outside gene matches: 13. The germline V gene encodes CDR1 LNHNV and CDR2 YYDKDF (reference sequence).

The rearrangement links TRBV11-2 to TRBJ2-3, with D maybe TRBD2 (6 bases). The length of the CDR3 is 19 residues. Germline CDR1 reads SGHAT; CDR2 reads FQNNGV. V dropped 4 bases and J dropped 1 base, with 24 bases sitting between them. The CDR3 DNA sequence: TGTGCCAGCAGCTCTTACCGGGCGTCCCTAGCGCTTGGCACAGATACGCAGTATTTT. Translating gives CASSSYRASLALGTDTQYF.

The CDR3 loop is CSVQGARGRGTEAFF. DNA of the CDR3: TGCAGCGTTCAGGGGGCAAGAGGGAGAGGCACTGAAGCTTTCTTT. The chain is built from TRBV29-1 and TRBJ1-1; 8 bases fit TRBD1. Germline CDR1 is SQVTM and CDR2 is ANQGSEA. V lost 5 bases to trimming and J lost 4 bases; unmatched junction nucleotides: 12. This CDR3 contains 15 residues.

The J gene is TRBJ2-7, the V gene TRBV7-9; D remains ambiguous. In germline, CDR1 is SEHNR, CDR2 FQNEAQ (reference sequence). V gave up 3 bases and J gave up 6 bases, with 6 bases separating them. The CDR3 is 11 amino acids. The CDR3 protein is CASSLLSEQYF. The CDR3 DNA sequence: TGTGCCAGCAGCTTGCTCTCCGAGCAGTACTTC.

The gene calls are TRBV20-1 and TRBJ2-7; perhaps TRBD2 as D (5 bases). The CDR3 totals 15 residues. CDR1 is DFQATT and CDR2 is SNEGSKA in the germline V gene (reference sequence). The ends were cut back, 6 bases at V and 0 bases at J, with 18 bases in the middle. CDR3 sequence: CSAHSLRVPSYEQYF. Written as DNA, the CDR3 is TGCAGTGCCCATTCCCTGAGGGTCCCCTCCTACGAGCAGTACTTC.

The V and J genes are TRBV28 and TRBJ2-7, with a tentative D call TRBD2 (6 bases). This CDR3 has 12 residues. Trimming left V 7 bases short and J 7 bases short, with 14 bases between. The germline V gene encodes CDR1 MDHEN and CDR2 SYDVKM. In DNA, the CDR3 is TGTGCCAGCACAGGACGGAGCGGGGAGCAGTACTTC. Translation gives CASTGRSGEQYF.

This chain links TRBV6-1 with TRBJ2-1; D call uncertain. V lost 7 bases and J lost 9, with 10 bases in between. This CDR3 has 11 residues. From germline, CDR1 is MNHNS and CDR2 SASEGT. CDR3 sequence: CASIYLGEQFF. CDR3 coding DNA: TGTGCCAGCATCTATCTCGGTGAGCAGTTCTTC.

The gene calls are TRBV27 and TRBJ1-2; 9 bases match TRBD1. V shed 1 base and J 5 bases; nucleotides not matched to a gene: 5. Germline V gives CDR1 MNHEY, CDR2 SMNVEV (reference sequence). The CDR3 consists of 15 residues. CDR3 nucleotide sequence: TGTGCCAGCAGTTTATTGGGACAGGGAGGATATGGCTACACCTTC. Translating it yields CASSLLGQGGYGYTF.

The DNA for the CDR3 is TGTGCCAGCTCAATCGACAGGGGCCTACAAGAGACCCAGTACTTC. It is translated as CASSIDRGLQETQYF. The chain is built from TRBV18 and TRBJ2-5; 8 bases are shared with TRBD1. There are 15 residues in the CDR3. CDR1 is KGHSH, CDR2 LQKENI, per germline. Germline trimming cut 5 bases from V and 2 bases from J; bases unmatched to any gene: 7.

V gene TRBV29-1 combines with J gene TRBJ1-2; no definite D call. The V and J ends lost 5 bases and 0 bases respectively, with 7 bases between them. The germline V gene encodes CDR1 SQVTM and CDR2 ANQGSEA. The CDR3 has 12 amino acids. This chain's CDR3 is CSVSQSNYGYTF. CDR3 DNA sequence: TGCAGCGTTAGTCAGTCTAACTATGGCTACACCTTC. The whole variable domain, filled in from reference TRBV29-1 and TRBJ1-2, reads SAVISQKPSRDICQRGTSLTIQCQVDSQVTMMFWYRQQPGQSLTLIATANQGSEATYESGFVIDKFPISRPNLTFSTLTVSNMSPEDSSIYLCSVSQSNYGYTFGSGTRLTVV.

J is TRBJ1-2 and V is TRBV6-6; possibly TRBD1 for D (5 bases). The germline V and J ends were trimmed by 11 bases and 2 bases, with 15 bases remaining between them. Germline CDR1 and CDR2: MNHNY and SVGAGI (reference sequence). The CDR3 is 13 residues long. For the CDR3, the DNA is TGTGCCGCGGGAAAAGGGGCCAACTATGGCTACACCTTC. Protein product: CAAGKGANYGYTF.

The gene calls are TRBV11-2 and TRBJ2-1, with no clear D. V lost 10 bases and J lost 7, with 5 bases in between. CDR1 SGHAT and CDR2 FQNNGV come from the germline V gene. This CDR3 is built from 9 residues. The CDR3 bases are TGTGCCACTGGGAATGAGCAGTTCTTC. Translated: CATGNEQFF.

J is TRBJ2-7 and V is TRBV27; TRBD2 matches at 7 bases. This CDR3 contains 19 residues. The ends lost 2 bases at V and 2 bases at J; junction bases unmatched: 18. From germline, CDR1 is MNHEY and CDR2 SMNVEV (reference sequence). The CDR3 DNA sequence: TGTGCCAGCAGTTTACGAAGTTGGGGGGGGGACTCCCGAGCCTACGAGCAGTACTTC. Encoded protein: CASSLRSWGGDSRAYEQYF.

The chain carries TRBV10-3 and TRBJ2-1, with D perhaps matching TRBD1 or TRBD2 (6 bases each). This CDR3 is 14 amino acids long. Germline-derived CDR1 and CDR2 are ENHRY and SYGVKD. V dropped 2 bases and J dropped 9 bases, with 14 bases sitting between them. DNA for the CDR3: TGTGCCATCAGTGAGGCTCGGGGGCCTAGTGAGCAGTTCTTC. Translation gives CAISEARGPSEQFF.

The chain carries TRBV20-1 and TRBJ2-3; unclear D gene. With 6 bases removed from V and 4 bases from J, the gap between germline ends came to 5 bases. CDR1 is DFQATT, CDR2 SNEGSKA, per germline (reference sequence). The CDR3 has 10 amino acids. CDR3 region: CSAPSDTQYF. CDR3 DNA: TGCAGTGCGCCGTCAGATACGCAGTATTTT.

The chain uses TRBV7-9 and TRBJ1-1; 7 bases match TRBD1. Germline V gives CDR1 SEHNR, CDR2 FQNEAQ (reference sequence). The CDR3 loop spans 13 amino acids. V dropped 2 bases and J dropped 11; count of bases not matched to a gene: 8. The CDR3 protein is CASSLLGQVGAFF. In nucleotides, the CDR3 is TGTGCCAGCAGCTTACTCGGACAGGTTGGTGCTTTCTTT. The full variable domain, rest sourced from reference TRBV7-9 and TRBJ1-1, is DTGVSQNPRHKITKRGQNVTFRCDPISEHNRLYWYRQTLGQGPEFLTYFQNEAQLEKSRLLSDRFSAERPKGSFSTLEIQRTEQGDSAMYLCASSLLGQVGAFFGQGTRLTVV.

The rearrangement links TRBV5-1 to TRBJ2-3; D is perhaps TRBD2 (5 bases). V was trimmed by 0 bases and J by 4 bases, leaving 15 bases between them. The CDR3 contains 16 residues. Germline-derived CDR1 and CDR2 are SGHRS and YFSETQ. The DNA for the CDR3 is TGCGCCAGCAGCTTGGCCGGTCGTCGGGGTGCAGATACGCAGTATTTT. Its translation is CASSLAGRRGADTQYF. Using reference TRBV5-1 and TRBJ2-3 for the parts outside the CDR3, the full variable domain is KAGVTQTPRYLIKTRGQQVTLSCSPISGHRSVSWYQQTPGQGLQFLFEYFSETQRNKGNFPGRFSGRQFSNSRSEMNVSTLELGDSALYLCASSLAGRRGADTQYFGPGTRLTVL.

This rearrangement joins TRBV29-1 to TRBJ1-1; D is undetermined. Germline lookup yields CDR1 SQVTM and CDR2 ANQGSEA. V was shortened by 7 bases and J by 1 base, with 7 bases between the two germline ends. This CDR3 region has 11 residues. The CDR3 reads CSGHRNTEAFF. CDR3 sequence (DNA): TGCAGCGGACACAGGAACACTGAAGCTTTCTTT.